This TCR beta chain appears in the sequencing data of a study of response to subunit inactivated influenza vaccine. TCRdb fed the RT-PCR reads into MiXCR, producing one record per CDR3 protein. The sample carries about 800,000 distinct CDR3 sequences, about 20% recorded once. The TCR was taken from a man between 45 and 60 years old who received an inactivated influenza vaccine. The sequencing here drew on PBMCs from blood, taken about 5 days after vaccination.

CDR3 amino acids: CATSRDLGAGYEQYF. The CDR3 DNA is TGTGCCACCAGCAGAGATTTGGGGGCGGGCTACGAGCAGTACTTC. The chain uses TRBV15 and TRBJ2-7, with D possibly being TRBD1 (6 bases). The CDR3 is 15 amino acids. The germline V gene encodes CDR1 LNHNV and CDR2 YYDKDF (reference sequence). V shed 0 bases and J shed 3 bases, with 12 bases lying between them. The full variable domain, in which reference TRBV15 and TRBJ2-7 provide the parts outside the CDR3, is DAMVIQNPRYQVTQFGKPVTLSCSQTLNHNVMYWYQQKSSQAPKLLFHYYDKDFNNEADTPDNFQSRRPNTSFCFLDIRSPGLGDTAMYLCATSRDLGAGYEQYFGPGTRLTVT.